The rows below give T cell receptor beta chains drawn from one sample of a study of blood T cell repertoires in COVID-19. TCRdb's table, derived via immunoSEQ multiplex PCR, lists solely in-frame clones and lacks some. In the table there are roughly 30,000 clones, more than 75% of which are singletons. The sequencing input was peripheral blood. All receptors come from a human donor in a cohort sampled during active COVID-19. Both conserved end residues are trimmed from each CDR3. The order of the fields is V gene, J gene, CDR3 protein.

V gene: TRBV25-1
J gene: TRBJ2-2
CDR3 protein: ASRLRIDRGQGGELF

V gene: TRBV30
J gene: TRBJ2-5
CDR3 protein: AWGGQGGITETQY

V gene: TRBV5-1
J gene: TRBJ2-1
CDR3 protein: ASSGAGGGYNEQF

V gene: TRBV21-1
J gene: TRBJ1-1
CDR3 protein: ASSKTREPNTEAF

V gene: TRBV28
J gene: TRBJ1-2
CDR3 protein: ASSLRTGTNYGYT

V gene: TRBV14
J gene: TRBJ2-7
CDR3 protein: ASSQRGGVSSSYEQY

V gene: TRBV5-4
J gene: TRBJ2-7
CDR3 protein: ASSWDRRYEQY

V gene: TRBV27
J gene: TRBJ2-7
CDR3 protein: ASSRGQGGSSEQY

V gene: TRBV29-1
J gene: TRBJ2-3
CDR3 protein: SVIAGNSDTQY

V gene: TRBV28
J gene: TRBJ2-7
CDR3 protein: ASSRSGGVVYEQY

V gene: TRBV7-6
J gene: TRBJ2-5
CDR3 protein: ASSLAARNLGRETQY

V gene: TRBV6-6
J gene: TRBJ2-7
CDR3 protein: ASSGTEANEQY

V gene: TRBV15
J gene: TRBJ2-3
CDR3 protein: ATSGRLAGGTDTQY

V gene: TRBV9
J gene: TRBJ2-3
CDR3 protein: ASSGPLAPVTDTQY

V gene: TRBV7-9
J gene: TRBJ2-5
CDR3 protein: ASSLATLTRETQY

V gene: TRBV30
J gene: TRBJ2-7
CDR3 protein: AWSVPYPSANYEQY

V gene: TRBV27
J gene: TRBJ1-2
CDR3 protein: ASSFWAGEGYT

V gene: TRBV19
J gene: TRBJ2-3
CDR3 protein: ASNPGQSTDTQY

V gene: TRBV5-1
J gene: TRBJ1-1
CDR3 protein: ASNLRTGKDTEAF

V gene: TRBV7-3
J gene: TRBJ2-2
CDR3 protein: ASSELPGQSTGELF

V gene: TRBV9
J gene: TRBJ2-2
CDR3 protein: ASSGGQGNTGELF

V gene: TRBV3-1/TRBV3-2
J gene: TRBJ2-3
CDR3 protein: ASSQRGAYPDTQY

V gene: TRBV28
J gene: TRBJ2-5
CDR3 protein: ASSRTGGSETQY

V gene: TRBV19
J gene: TRBJ1-5
CDR3 protein: ASRIRDRNQPQH

V gene: TRBV6-2/TRBV6-3
J gene: TRBJ2-5
CDR3 protein: ASSISSDGTQY

V gene: TRBV11-3
J gene: TRBJ2-5
CDR3 protein: ASSLGGLAEETQY

V gene: TRBV7-6
J gene: TRBJ2-7
CDR3 protein: ASSPQGRRHEQY

V gene: TRBV2
J gene: TRBJ2-7
CDR3 protein: ASMVMPGNEQY

V gene: TRBV4-2
J gene: TRBJ2-6
CDR3 protein: ASSQGDRGPGANVLT

V gene: TRBV27
J gene: TRBJ1-5
CDR3 protein: ASSFGQRGSQPQH

V gene: TRBV12-3/TRBV12-4
J gene: TRBJ2-3
CDR3 protein: ASSLQGTDTQY

V gene: TRBV6-5
J gene: TRBJ1-2
CDR3 protein: ASSYLRTGGGYT

V gene: TRBV12-3/TRBV12-4
J gene: TRBJ2-7
CDR3 protein: ASSPREEQY

V gene: TRBV5-1
J gene: TRBJ1-2
CDR3 protein: ASSFEANYGYT

V gene: TRBV6-6
J gene: TRBJ1-5
CDR3 protein: ASSPGGGPNQPQH

V gene: TRBV5-1
J gene: TRBJ2-7
CDR3 protein: ASSDGQGLYEQY

V gene: TRBV11-2
J gene: TRBJ2-1
CDR3 protein: ASSLDRDFGGV

V gene: TRBV27
J gene: TRBJ2-1
CDR3 protein: ASSLARGGNEQF

V gene: TRBV5-6
J gene: TRBJ2-1
CDR3 protein: ASSLSLAGVYNEQF

V gene: TRBV9
J gene: TRBJ2-7
CDR3 protein: ASSVVGQGRDEQY

V gene: TRBV6-2/TRBV6-3
J gene: TRBJ1-2
CDR3 protein: ASSDRLYGYT

V gene: TRBV19
J gene: TRBJ2-6
CDR3 protein: ASNADTTGFSGANVLT

V gene: TRBV7-9
J gene: TRBJ2-1
CDR3 protein: ASSLGGAGNEQF

V gene: TRBV10-3
J gene: TRBJ2-7
CDR3 protein: AIKMDRGSYEQY

V gene: TRBV7-9
J gene: TRBJ1-2
CDR3 protein: ASNVWSGPNNGYT

V gene: TRBV18
J gene: TRBJ2-6
CDR3 protein: ASSPPRGATSGANVLT

V gene: TRBV4-1
J gene: TRBJ2-2
CDR3 protein: ASSQGGGLASGGELF

V gene: TRBV5-1
J gene: TRBJ2-5
CDR3 protein: ASSLEGRNQETQY

V gene: TRBV30
J gene: TRBJ2-2
CDR3 protein: AWSVQGAPGAGELF

V gene: TRBV10-1
J gene: TRBJ2-5
CDR3 protein: ASSERDRGRETQY

V gene: TRBV6-1
J gene: TRBJ2-1
CDR3 protein: ASSEGPSGYNEQF

V gene: TRBV11-2
J gene: TRBJ2-5
CDR3 protein: ASRGTGNKETQY

V gene: TRBV5-1
J gene: TRBJ2-5
CDR3 protein: ASSPDSQETQY

V gene: TRBV5-4
J gene: TRBJ1-1
CDR3 protein: ASSPDIMNTEAF

V gene: TRBV2
J gene: TRBJ2-3
CDR3 protein: ASSEIGGGAADTQY

V gene: TRBV28
J gene: TRBJ1-5
CDR3 protein: ASSLRFGSNQPQH

V gene: TRBV4-2
J gene: TRBJ2-1
CDR3 protein: ASSQGEREGDEQF

V gene: TRBV19
J gene: TRBJ1-4
CDR3 protein: ASSRGTAATNEKLF

V gene: TRBV18
J gene: TRBJ1-3
CDR3 protein: ASSPGQISGNTIY